This T cell receptor (beta chain) was sequenced for a study of blood T cell repertoires in COVID-19. Study background: The United States, Italy and Spain supplied acute and convalescent COVID-19 samples.

This clone was found once. J was trimmed by 6 bases and V by 4 bases; bases with no gene match: 7. The CDR3 runs 14 residues. The germline gives CDR1 SQVTM, CDR2 ANQGSEA. The table came from immunoSEQ multiplex PCR; TCRdb's copy has only in-frame clones and leaves some out. The sample includes tens of thousands of clones, under 90% of them seen just once. The V call is TRBV29-1, the J call TRBJ2-1, with 9 nucleotides matching TRBD2. This clonotype was obtained from a man between 65 and 79 years old with acute or convalescent COVID-19. The sequenced material came from peripheral blood. CDR3 coding DNA: TGCAGCGTTGGGGCGGGGGGGAAGTCCAATGAGCAGTTCTTC. Its protein product is CSVGAGGKSNEQFF.